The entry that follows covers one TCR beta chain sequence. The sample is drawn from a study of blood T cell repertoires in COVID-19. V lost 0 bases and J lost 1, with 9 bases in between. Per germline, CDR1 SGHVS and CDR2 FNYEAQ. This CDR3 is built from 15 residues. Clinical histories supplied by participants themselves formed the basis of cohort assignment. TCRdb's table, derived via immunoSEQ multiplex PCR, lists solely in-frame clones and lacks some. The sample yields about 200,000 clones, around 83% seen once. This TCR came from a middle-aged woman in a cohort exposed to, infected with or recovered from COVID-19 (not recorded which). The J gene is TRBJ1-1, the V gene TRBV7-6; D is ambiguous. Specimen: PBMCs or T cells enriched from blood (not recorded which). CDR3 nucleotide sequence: TGTGCCAGCAGCTTAGCGAGGGTGGGGAACACTGAAGCTTTCTTT. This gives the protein CASSLARVGNTEAFF. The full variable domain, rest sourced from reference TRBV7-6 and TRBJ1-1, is GAGVSQSPRYKVTKRGQDVALRCDPISGHVSLYWYRQALGQGPEFLTYFNYEAQQDKSGLPNDRFSAERPEGSISTLTIQRTEQRDSAMYRCASSLARVGNTEAFFGQGTRLTVV.